Below are 3 T cell receptor beta chains sequenced from a single sample in a study of OX40 agonist ivuxolimab in advanced cancers. The repertoire was sequenced with immunoSEQ multiplex PCR; TCRdb's copy has only in-frame clones and lacks some. The sample records tens of thousands of clones, 86% being singletons. The sample in question was CD4+ or CD8+ T cells sorted from blood, obtained in a trial of the OX40 agonist ivuxolimab. The origin of the receptors is an adult with an advanced solid tumor such as melanoma, head and neck, liver or kidney cancer.

The chain couples TRBV29-1 to TRBJ2-1; 11 nucleotides agree with TRBD2. The CDR3 sequence is 16 residues long. Looked up from germline, CDR1 is SQVTM and CDR2 is ANQGSEA. V shed 6 bases and J 0 bases; nucleotides not matched to a gene: 7. In DNA form, the CDR3 reads TGCAGCGTAGCAACCACTAGCGGGGGCTCCTACAATGAGCAGTTCTTC. The encoded protein is CSVATTSGGSYNEQFF.

This chain connects TRBV28 to TRBJ1-3, with D hard to call. With 7 bases removed from V and 2 bases from J, the gap between germline ends came to 15 bases. The CDR3 length is 15 residues. Per germline, CDR1 MDHEN and CDR2 SYDVKM. Written as DNA, the CDR3 is TGTGCCAGCATCCCCTCGGAGGGAGCTGGAAACACCATATATTTT. Amino acids: CASIPSEGAGNTIYF.

This chain links TRBV7-2 with TRBJ1-3; D not resolved. Germline V gene data show CDR1 as SGHTA and CDR2 as FQGNSA. Trimming pared 0 bases from V and 2 bases from J, leaving 8 bases between. The CDR3 contains 15 residues. The CDR3 region is CASSLARTPGNTIYF. Written as DNA, the CDR3 is TGTGCCAGCAGCTTAGCGAGGACGCCTGGAAACACCATATATTTT. The complete variable domain, with remaining parts taken from reference TRBV7-2 and TRBJ1-3, reads GAGVSQSPSNKVTEKGKDVELRCDPISGHTALYWYRQSLGQGLEFLIYFQGNSAPDKSGLPSDRFSAERTGGSVSTLTIQRTQQEDSAVYLCASSLARTPGNTIYFGEGSWLTVV.